The TCR beta chain described here comes from a study of T cells after yellow fever vaccination. The CDR3 runs 15 residues. Trimming cost V 5 bases and J 4 bases; bases outside gene matches: 9. Germline V lookup: CDR1 SGHRS, CDR2 YFSETQ. Via MiXCR, TCRdb re-called the 5' RACE reads, giving one row per CDR3 protein. This sample has a few hundred thousand distinct CDR3 sequences; 2.5% to 3.5% occur once, and the top ten carry around 3.3%. The rearrangement uses TRBV5-1 and TRBJ2-5; the match to TRBD1 covers 9 bases. The material was CD4+ T cells sorted from PBMCs, obtained 10 days after the yellow fever booster vaccination. The clonotype comes from a man between 18 and 29 years old who received the YFV17D yellow fever vaccine. CDR3 sequence (DNA): TGCGCCAGCAGTCGGACAGGGGTTTTCGGAGAGACCCAGTACTTC. This encodes CASSRTGVFGETQYF.